The next 13 T cell receptor beta chains were all read from a single sample in a study of spatial heterogeneity in lung cancer. Their antigens remain unidentified. General observations from the study: Expanded alpha and beta TCR counts within tumors tracked tumor mutation counts.

Stated time point: sample taken at primary tumor resection. TCRdb used MiXCR to reprocess the 5' RACE reads, holding one entry per CDR3 protein. The sample includes over 150 distinct CDR3 sequences, 28% of them seen just once. This specimen was lung tumor tissue, taken at surgery. The receptors originated from a male donor with early-stage non-small cell lung cancer.

Details on this clonotype: The library was prepared for alpha chains; this beta chain is a stray read, so its frequency means little. This chain joins TRBV7-9 and TRBJ2-7; no reliable D call. Trimming took 3 bases from V and 0 from J, leaving 9 bases between them. The CDR3 runs to 14 residues. Germline values: CDR1 SEHNR, CDR2 FQNEAQ (reference sequence). The CDR3 bases are TGTGCCAGCAGCTTCCGCAGCCCCTCCTACGAGCAGTACTTC. This translates into CASSFRSPSYEQYF.

Worth noting for this clonotype: This beta chain is off target for a library built for alpha chains, so its abundance means little. The genes are TRBV20-1 and TRBJ2-3; D not resolved. The CDR3 is 12 residues long. The germline V and J ends were trimmed by 0 bases and 2 bases, with 3 bases remaining between them. The V gene's germline CDR1 is DFQATT and CDR2 SNEGSKA (reference sequence). For the CDR3, the DNA is TGCAGTGCTAGAGATGACACAGATACGCAGTATTTT. Its protein product is CSARDDTDTQYF.

This clonotype was seen a handful of times. Because this beta chain is a stray read in a library intended to capture alpha chains, its abundance should not be given much weight. CDR3 loop: CASTEEGQETQYF. The CDR3 nucleotides read TGTGCCAGCACCGAAGAGGGCCAAGAGACCCAGTACTTC. V gene TRBV11-1 combines with J gene TRBJ2-5; D may be TRBD2 (5 bases). In germline, CDR1 is SGHAT, CDR2 FQDESV (reference sequence). The CDR3 is made up of 13 amino acids. With 7 bases removed from V and 1 base from J, the gap between germline ends came to 10 bases.

This clonotype appeared a few times. A library made for alpha chains picked up this beta chain off target, so its size means little. The V call is TRBV4-3, the J call TRBJ1-1; TRBD1 matches 8 bases. Germline CDR1 LGHNA, CDR2 YSLEER. V trimming: 0 bases; J trimming: 3 bases; junction bases outside the gene matches: 9. The CDR3 length is 17 residues. CDR3: CASSQDISTGDHTEAFF. CDR3 bases: TGCGCCAGCAGCCAAGACATCTCGACAGGGGATCACACTGAAGCTTTCTTT.

This clonotype has more than one count but fewer than ten. Because this beta chain is a stray read in a library intended to capture alpha chains, its abundance should not be given much weight. CDR3 nucleotide sequence: TGTGCCAGCAGGGCCGGGACAGGGTCGGGGACCCAGTACTTC. This codes for CASRAGTGSGTQYF. V and J are TRBV28 and TRBJ2-5; TRBD1 agrees at 9 bases. The V segment lost 6 bases and the J segment 7 bases; nucleotides outside the gene matches: 9. Germline CDR1 is MDHEN and CDR2 is SYDVKM. The CDR3 loop spans 14 amino acids.

Points on this clonotype: The library was prepared for alpha chains; this beta chain is a stray read, so its frequency means little. The chain links TRBV10-3 to TRBJ1-4; D perhaps matches TRBD1 (6 bases). CDR1 is ENHRY, CDR2 SYGVKD, per germline. The CDR3 contains 13 residues. The V and J ends lost 10 bases and 4 bases respectively, with 13 bases between them. CDR3 sequence reads: CATADSHNEKLFF. CDR3 sequence (DNA): TGTGCCACCGCGGACAGCCATAATGAAAAACTGTTTTTT.

Comment on this clonotype: Since the library was made to target alpha chains, this beta chain is a stray read and its abundance is not meaningful. The chain links TRBV6-6 to TRBJ1-4; D might be TRBD1 (6 bases). V lost 6 bases to trimming and J lost 7 bases, with 12 bases between them. The germline gives CDR1 MNHNY, CDR2 SVGAGI (reference sequence). There are 13 residues in the CDR3. CDR3 DNA: TGTGCCAGCAGCTCCAGGGGAGGTGAAAAACTGTTTTTT. Its protein is CASSSRGGEKLFF.

With regard to this clonotype: This beta chain is an off-target read within a library intended for alpha chains, so its frequency means little. The CDR3 protein is CASSLYTYEQYF. As DNA, the CDR3 is TGTGCCAGCAGTTTATACACCTACGAGCAGTACTTC. The rearrangement links TRBV28 to TRBJ2-7; D gene uncertain. V dropped 1 base and J dropped 2 bases, with 3 bases sitting between them. The CDR3 contains 12 residues. Germline V lookup: CDR1 MDHEN, CDR2 SYDVKM.

On this clonotype itself: For a library built for alpha chains, this beta chain is a stray read; little rests on its size. In DNA, the CDR3 is TGTGCCAGCAGTCCCCCGGGACAGGGGTCAAACATTCAGTACTTC. This gives the protein CASSPPGQGSNIQYF. The V call is TRBV6-6, the J call TRBJ2-4, with 10 bases lining up with TRBD1. Germline assignment: CDR1 MNHNY and CDR2 SVGAGI (reference sequence). Unmatched junction bases numbered 7, after V lost 5 bases and J lost 6 bases. This CDR3 spans 15 amino acids.

This clonotype is deemed large (0.1 to 1%). Because this beta chain is a stray read in a library intended to capture alpha chains, its abundance should not be given much weight. V gene TRBV5-4 combines with J gene TRBJ2-5, with a possible D match to TRBD1 (5 bases). CDR3 size: 15 residues. The V and J ends lost 0 bases and 2 bases respectively, with 11 bases between them. The germline gives CDR1 SGHNT, CDR2 YYREEE (reference sequence). DNA for the CDR3: TGTGCCAGCAGCTTGGCCTCGGCAGGGCAAGAGACCCAGTACTTC. It specifies CASSLASAGQETQYF.

About this clonotype itself: In a library made to pick up alpha chains, this beta chain is a stray read with a size that means little. The chain couples TRBV28 to TRBJ1-2; TRBD1 matches at 9 bases. Germline values: CDR1 MDHEN, CDR2 SYDVKM. V lost 2 bases and J lost 8; bases outside the gene matches: 3. CDR3 length: 13 amino acids. This chain's CDR3 is CASSLRTGEGYTF. CDR3 nucleotide sequence: TGTGCCAGCAGTTTAAGGACAGGGGAAGGCTACACCTTC.

To note about this clonotype: A library made for alpha chains picked up this beta chain off target, so its size means little. This chain links TRBV5-1 with TRBJ2-3; TRBD1 might be the D (6 bases). With 4 bases removed from V and 2 bases from J, the gap between germline ends came to 11 bases. This CDR3 has 14 residues. The germline V gene encodes CDR1 SGHRS and CDR2 YFSETQ. In DNA, the CDR3 is TGCGCCAGCAGCGTAGGACAGTTCACAGATACGCAGTATTTT. Translated: CASSVGQFTDTQYF.

As concerns this clonotype: This beta chain turned up in a library designed for alpha chains; as an off-target read, its abundance says little. This chain uses TRBV27 with TRBJ1-2, with D unclear. Germline V gives CDR1 MNHEY, CDR2 SMNVEV (reference sequence). V lost 0 bases to trimming and J lost 3 bases, with 8 bases between them. There are 14 residues in the CDR3. CDR3: CASSLSSEYYGYTF. The CDR3 DNA reads as TGTGCCAGCAGTTTATCGTCCGAATACTATGGCTACACCTTC.